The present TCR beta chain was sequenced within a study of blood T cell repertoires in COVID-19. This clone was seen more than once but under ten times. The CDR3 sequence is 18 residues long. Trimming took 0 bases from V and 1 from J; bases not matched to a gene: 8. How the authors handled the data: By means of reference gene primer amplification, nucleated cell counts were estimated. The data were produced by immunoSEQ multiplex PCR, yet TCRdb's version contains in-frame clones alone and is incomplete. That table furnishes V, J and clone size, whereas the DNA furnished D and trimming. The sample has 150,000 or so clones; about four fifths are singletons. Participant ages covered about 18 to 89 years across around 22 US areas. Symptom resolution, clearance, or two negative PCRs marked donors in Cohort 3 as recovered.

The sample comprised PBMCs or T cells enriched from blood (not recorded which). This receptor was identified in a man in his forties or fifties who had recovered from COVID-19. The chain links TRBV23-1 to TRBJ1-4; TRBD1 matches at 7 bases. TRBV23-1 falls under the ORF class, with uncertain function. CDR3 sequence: CASSQSPQGVKTNEKLFF. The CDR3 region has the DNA TGCGCCAGCAGTCAATCCCCGCAGGGGGTAAAAACTAATGAAAAACTGTTTTTT.